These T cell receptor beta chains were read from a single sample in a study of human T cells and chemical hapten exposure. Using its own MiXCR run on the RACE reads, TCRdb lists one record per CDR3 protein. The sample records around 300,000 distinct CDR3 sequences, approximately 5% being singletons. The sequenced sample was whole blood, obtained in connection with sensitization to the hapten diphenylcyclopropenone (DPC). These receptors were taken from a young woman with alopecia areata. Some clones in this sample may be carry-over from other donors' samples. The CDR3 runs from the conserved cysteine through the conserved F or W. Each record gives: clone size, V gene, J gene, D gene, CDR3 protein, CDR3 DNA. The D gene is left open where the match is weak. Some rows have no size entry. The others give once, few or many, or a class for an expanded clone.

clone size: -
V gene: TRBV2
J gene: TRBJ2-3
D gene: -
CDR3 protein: CASTPRSTDTQYF
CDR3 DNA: TGTGCCAGCACCCCCCGAAGCACAGATACGCAGTATTTT

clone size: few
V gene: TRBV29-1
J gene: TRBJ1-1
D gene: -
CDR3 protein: CSVTGGPNTEAFF
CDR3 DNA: TGCAGCGTCACCGGGGGGCCCAACACTGAAGCTTTCTTT

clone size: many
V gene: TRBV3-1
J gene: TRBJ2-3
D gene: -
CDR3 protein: CASSQGIVHTDTQYF
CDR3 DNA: TGTGCCAGCAGCCAAGGAATTGTCCACACAGATACGCAGTATTTT

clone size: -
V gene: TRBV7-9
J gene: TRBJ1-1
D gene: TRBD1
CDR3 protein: CASSLGGRDRVNTEAFF
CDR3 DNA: TGTGCCAGCAGCTTAGGGGGCCGGGACAGGGTGAACACTGAAGCTTTCTTT

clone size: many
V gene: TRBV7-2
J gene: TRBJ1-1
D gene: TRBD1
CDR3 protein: CASSLEGQGFTEAFF
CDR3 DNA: TGTGCCAGCAGCTTAGAGGGACAGGGGTTCACTGAAGCTTTCTTT

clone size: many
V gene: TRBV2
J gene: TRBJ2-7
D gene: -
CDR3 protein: CASSTGRSSYEQYF
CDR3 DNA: TGTGCCAGCAGTACAGGGAGAAGCTCCTACGAGCAGTACTTC

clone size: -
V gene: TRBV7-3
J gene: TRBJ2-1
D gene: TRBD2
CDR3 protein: CASSLSLAGGNNEQFF
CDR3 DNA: TGTGCCAGCAGCTTAAGCTTAGCGGGGGGTAACAATGAGCAGTTCTTC

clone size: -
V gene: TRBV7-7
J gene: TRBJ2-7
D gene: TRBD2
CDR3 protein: CASSLTSDHEQYF
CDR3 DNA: TGTGCTAGCAGCCTAACTAGCGACCACGAGCAGTACTTC

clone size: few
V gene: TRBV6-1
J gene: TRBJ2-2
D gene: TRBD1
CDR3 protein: CASSESMQGAPPGELFF
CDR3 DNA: TGTGCCAGCAGTGAATCTATGCAGGGGGCGCCCCCCGGGGAGCTGTTTTTT

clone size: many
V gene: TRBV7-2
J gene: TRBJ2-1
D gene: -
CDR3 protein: CASRPRLGGSYNEQFF
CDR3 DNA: TGTGCCAGCAGGCCCCGATTGGGAGGCTCCTACAATGAGCAGTTCTTC

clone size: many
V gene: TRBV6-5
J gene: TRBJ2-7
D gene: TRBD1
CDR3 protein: CASSYSGYGTGVLNSYEQYF
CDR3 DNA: TGTGCCAGCAGTTACTCGGGGTACGGGACAGGGGTTCTTAACTCCTACGAGCAGTACTTC

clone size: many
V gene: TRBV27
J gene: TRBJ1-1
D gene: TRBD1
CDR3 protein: CASSLQGATEAFF
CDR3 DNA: TGTGCCAGCAGTTTACAGGGGGCTACTGAAGCTTTCTTT

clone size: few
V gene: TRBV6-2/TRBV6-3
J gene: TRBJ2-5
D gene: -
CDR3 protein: CASSPRRETQYF
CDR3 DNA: TGTGCCAGCAGTCCCCGGCGGGAGACCCAGTACTTC

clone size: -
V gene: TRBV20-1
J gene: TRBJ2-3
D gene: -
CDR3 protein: CSARVVGNTDTQYF
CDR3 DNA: TGCAGTGCTAGAGTTGTCGGAAACACAGATACGCAGTATTTT

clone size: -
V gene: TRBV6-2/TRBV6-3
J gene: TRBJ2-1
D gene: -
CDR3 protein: CASSYYTYNEQFF
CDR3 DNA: TGTGCCAGCAGTTACTACACCTACAATGAGCAGTTCTTC

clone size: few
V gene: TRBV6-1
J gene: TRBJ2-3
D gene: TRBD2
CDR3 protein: CASSGTSGGADTQYF
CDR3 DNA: TGTGCCAGCAGTGGAACTAGCGGGGGGGCAGATACGCAGTATTTT

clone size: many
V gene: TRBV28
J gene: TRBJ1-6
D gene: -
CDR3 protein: CASSFPAAGGGSPLHF
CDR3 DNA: TGTGCCAGCAGTTTTCCGGCCGCCGGGGGTGGGTCACCCCTCCACTTT

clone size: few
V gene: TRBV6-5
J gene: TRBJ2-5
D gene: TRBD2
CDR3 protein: CAIQASGRQETQYF
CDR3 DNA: TGTGCCATACAGGCTAGCGGACGACAAGAGACCCAGTACTTC

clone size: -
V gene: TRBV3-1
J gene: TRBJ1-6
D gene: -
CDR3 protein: CASSQAPVSRNSPLHF
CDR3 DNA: TGTGCCAGCAGCCAAGCACCCGTTTCGCGGAATTCACCCCTCCACTTT

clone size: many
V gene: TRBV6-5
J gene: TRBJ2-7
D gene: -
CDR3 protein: CASSYSDSYEQYF
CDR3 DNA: TGTGCCAGCAGTTACTCGGACAGCTACGAGCAGTACTTC

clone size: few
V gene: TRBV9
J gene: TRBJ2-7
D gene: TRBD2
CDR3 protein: CASSAGGLAIDEQYF
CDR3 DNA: TGTGCCAGCAGCGCCGGGGGACTAGCGATCGACGAGCAGTACTTC

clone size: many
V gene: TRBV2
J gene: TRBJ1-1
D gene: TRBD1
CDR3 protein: CASSGQGVRDTEAFF
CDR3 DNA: TGTGCCAGCAGCGGACAGGGAGTACGGGACACTGAAGCTTTCTTT

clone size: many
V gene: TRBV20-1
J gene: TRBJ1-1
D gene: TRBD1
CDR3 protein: CSASRDSSNTEAFF
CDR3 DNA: TGCAGTGCTAGTAGGGACAGTTCGAACACTGAAGCTTTCTTT

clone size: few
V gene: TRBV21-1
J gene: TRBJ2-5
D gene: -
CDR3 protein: CASSSLPARETQYF
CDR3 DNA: TGTGCCAGCAGCTCCCTCCCGGCCCGAGAGACCCAGTACTTC

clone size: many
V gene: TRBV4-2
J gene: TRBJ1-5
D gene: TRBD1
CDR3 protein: CASSRDRGNQPQHF
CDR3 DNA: TGTGCCAGCAGCAGGGACAGGGGCAATCAGCCCCAGCATTTT

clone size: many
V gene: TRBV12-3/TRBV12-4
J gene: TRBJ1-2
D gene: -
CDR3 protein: CASSSGDRGGYTF
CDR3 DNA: TGTGCCAGCAGCTCCGGGGACCGGGGTGGCTACACCTTC

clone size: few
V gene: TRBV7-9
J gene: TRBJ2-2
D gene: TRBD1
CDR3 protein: CASSGRGQAVGTGELFF
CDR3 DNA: TGTGCCAGCAGCGGCCGGGGACAGGCCGTGGGCACCGGGGAGCTGTTTTTT

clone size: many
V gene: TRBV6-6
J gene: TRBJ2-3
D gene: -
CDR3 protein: CASSRGASTDTQYF
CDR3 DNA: TGTGCCAGCAGTAGAGGTGCTAGCACAGATACGCAGTATTTT

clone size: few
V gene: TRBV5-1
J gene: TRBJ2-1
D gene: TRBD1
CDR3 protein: CASSLEGTDYYNEQFF
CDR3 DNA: TGCGCCAGCAGCTTGGAGGGGACAGACTATTACAATGAGCAGTTCTTC

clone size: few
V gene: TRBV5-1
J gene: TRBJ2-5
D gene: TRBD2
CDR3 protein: CASSTTSGADQETQYF
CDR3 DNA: TGCGCCAGCAGCACGACTAGCGGGGCGGACCAAGAGACCCAGTACTTC

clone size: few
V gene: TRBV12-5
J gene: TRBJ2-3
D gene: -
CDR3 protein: CASGGGGYTDTQYF
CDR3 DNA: TGTGCTAGTGGTGGTGGGGGGTACACAGATACGCAGTATTTT

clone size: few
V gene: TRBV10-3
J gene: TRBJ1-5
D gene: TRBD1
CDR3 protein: CAISERGPYSNQPQHF
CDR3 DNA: TGTGCCATCAGTGAGAGGGGGCCTTATAGCAATCAGCCCCAGCATTTT

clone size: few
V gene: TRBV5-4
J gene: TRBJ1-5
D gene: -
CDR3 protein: CASSLWGYNQPQHF
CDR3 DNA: TGTGCCAGCAGCTTGTGGGGTTACAATCAGCCCCAGCATTTT

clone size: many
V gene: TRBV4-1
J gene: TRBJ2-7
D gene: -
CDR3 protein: CASSQDRPLGVTYEQYF
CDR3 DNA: TGCGCCAGCAGCCAAGATCGCCCCTTAGGGGTGACCTACGAGCAGTACTTC

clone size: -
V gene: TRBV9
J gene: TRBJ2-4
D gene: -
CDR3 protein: CASSVGMGSLAKNIQYF
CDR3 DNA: TGTGCCAGCAGCGTAGGAATGGGATCTTTAGCCAAAAACATTCAGTACTTC

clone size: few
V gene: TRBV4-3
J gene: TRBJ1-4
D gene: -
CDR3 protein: CASSQDWLRWDKEKLFF
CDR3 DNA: TGCGCCAGCAGCCAAGATTGGTTAAGATGGGACAAAGAAAAACTGTTTTTT

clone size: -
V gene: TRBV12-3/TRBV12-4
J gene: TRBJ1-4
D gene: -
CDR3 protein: CASSAGRSNEKLFF
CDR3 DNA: TGTGCCAGCAGTGCTGGGAGATCTAATGAAAAACTGTTTTTT

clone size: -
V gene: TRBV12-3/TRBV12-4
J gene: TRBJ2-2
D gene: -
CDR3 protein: CASTPPVTGELFF
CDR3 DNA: TGTGCCAGCACCCCTCCGGTCACCGGGGAGCTGTTTTTT

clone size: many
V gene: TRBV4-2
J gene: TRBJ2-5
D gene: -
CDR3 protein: CASSQDASTETQYF
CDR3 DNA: TGTGCCAGCAGCCAAGATGCCAGTACTGAGACCCAGTACTTC

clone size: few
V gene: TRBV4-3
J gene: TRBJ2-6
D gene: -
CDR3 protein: CASSQDRPGRMLPGANVLTF
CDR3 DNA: TGCGCCAGCAGCCAAGATAGGCCCGGCAGGATGCTTCCTGGGGCCAACGTCCTGACTTTC

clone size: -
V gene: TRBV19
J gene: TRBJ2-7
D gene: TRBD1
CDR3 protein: CASSPGQRGDYEQYF
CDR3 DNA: TGTGCCAGTAGTCCGGGACAGAGGGGAGACTACGAGCAGTACTTC

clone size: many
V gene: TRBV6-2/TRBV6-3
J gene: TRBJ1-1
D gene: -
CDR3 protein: CASSPQGGGTEAFF
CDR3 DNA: TGTGCCAGCAGCCCACAGGGAGGTGGGACTGAAGCTTTCTTT

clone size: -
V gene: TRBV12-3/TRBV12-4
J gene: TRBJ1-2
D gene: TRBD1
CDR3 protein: CASSPTGTGYGYTF
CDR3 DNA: TGTGCCAGCAGTCCTACCGGGACAGGGTATGGCTACACCTTC

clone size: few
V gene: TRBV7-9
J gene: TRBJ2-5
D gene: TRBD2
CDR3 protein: CASSPSGGLEETQYF
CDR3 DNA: TGTGCCAGCAGCCCTAGCGGGGGCCTGGAAGAGACCCAGTACTTC